The 29 T cell receptor beta chains reported below all come from one sample, sequenced in a study of cytomegalovirus exposure and HLA in healthy donors. The PCR contained 60 Vbeta and 13 Jbeta primers. TCRdb keeps only in-frame clones here, not all; method: immunoSEQ multiplex PCR. This table has about 120,000 clones, roughly 80% appearing once. Sequencing used PBMCs. Receptors were obtained from a female donor in good health and CMV-seronegative.

This clone was observed a few times. The DNA for the CDR3 is TGTGCCACTAACGGACACCTGAACACTGAAGCTTTCTTT. It translates to CATNGHLNTEAFF. J is TRBJ1-1 and V is TRBV6-8; weak D call: TRBD1 (5 bases). In germline, CDR1 is MNHGY, CDR2 SAAAGT. Trimming cost V 10 bases and J 0 bases, with 12 bases left between them. This CDR3 contains 13 residues.

This sequence joins TRBV15 and TRBJ2-3; 10 nucleotides line up with TRBD2. There are 18 residues in the CDR3. The V gene's germline CDR1 is LNHNV and CDR2 YYDKDF (reference sequence). The V segment lost 2 bases and the J segment 3 bases; nucleotides outside the gene matches: 11. The CDR3 reads CATSRPIQSGGGTDTQYF. CDR3 in DNA: TGTGCCACCAGCAGACCTATTCAGAGCGGGGGGGGAACAGATACGCAGTATTTT.

The chain uses TRBV19 and TRBJ2-2; 9 bases fit TRBD2. The V segment lost 7 bases and the J segment 4 bases; nucleotides outside the gene matches: 13. There are 17 residues in the CDR3. Germline V CDR1 and CDR2: LNHDA, SQIVND (reference sequence). As DNA, the CDR3 is TGTGCCAGTATAAGTTCCCCGGGACTAGCTAGCACCGGGGAGCTGTTTTTT. Protein product: CASISSPGLASTGELFF.

This sequence joins TRBV7-2 and TRBJ2-1, with 9 bases aligning to TRBD2. CDR1 SGHTA and CDR2 FQGNSA come from the germline V gene. Germline trimming cut 5 bases from V and 7 bases from J; bases unmatched to any gene: 3. The CDR3 loop spans 13 amino acids. This chain's CDR3 is CASSPTSGNEQFF. In nucleotides, the CDR3 is TGTGCCAGCAGCCCTACTAGCGGGAATGAGCAGTTCTTC.

The chain employs TRBV4-3 and TRBJ2-1; 11 nucleotides line up with TRBD2. The CDR3 sequence is 17 residues long. The V gene's germline CDR1 is LGHNA and CDR2 YSLEER. Germline trimming cut 0 bases from V and 2 bases from J; bases unmatched to any gene: 3. CDR3 sequence (DNA): TGCGCCAGCAGCCAAGATACTAGCGGGAGCCCCTACAATGAGCAGTTCTTC. Residues: CASSQDTSGSPYNEQFF.

The chain uses TRBV13 and TRBJ2-2, with TRBD2 identical over 10 bases. The CDR3 extends over 18 amino acids. Trimming took 4 bases from V and 6 from J; bases not matched to a gene: 14. The germline V gene encodes CDR1 PRHDT and CDR2 FYEKMQ (reference sequence). The CDR3 is CASSSPAGERGGPGELFF. The CDR3 DNA reads as TGTGCCAGCAGCTCGCCGGCTGGGGAGCGGGGGGGCCCCGGGGAGCTGTTTTTT.

J is TRBJ2-2 and V is TRBV6-1; D might be TRBD1 (5 bases). V lost 8 bases to trimming and J lost 6 bases, with 16 bases between them. Germline CDR1 is MNHNS and CDR2 is SASEGT. The CDR3 totals 14 residues. CDR3 sequence reads: CASVRKGSPGELFF. The DNA of the CDR3 is TGTGCCAGCGTTAGAAAGGGGTCGCCCGGGGAGCTGTTTTTT.

This clone was counted ten times or more. The chain recombines TRBV6-4 with TRBJ2-1; 10 nucleotides match TRBD2. From germline, CDR1 is MRHNA and CDR2 SNTAGT. The CDR3 is 15 amino acids. The junction had 11 bases not matched to a gene; V was cut back by 7 bases and J by 8 bases. CDR3 sequence: CASTLGSGGADEQFF. The CDR3 DNA reads TGTGCCAGCACCCTTGGGAGCGGGGGGGCCGATGAGCAGTTCTTC.

The chain has TRBV27 and TRBJ1-2, with D unresolved. The CDR3 totals 12 residues. V was cut by 5 bases and J by 10 bases, with 14 bases left in between. Germline V gene data show CDR1 as MNHEY and CDR2 as SMNVEV (reference sequence). The CDR3 reads CASSDNYGVYTF. The CDR3 nucleotides are TGTGCCAGCAGTGACAACTACGGGGTCTACACCTTC.

The chain employs TRBV9 and TRBJ1-1; the D is unclear. V lost 0 bases to trimming and J lost 8 bases, with 14 bases between them. From germline, CDR1 is SGDLS and CDR2 YYNGEE. This CDR3 comprises 14 residues. The CDR3 sequence: CASSVAPQSVEAFF. Here the CDR3 DNA reads TGTGCCAGCAGCGTAGCCCCACAGAGTGTGGAAGCTTTCTTT.

This chain uses TRBV5-8 with TRBJ2-5; D is undetermined. V was pared by 1 base and J by 0 bases, with 10 bases between. The CDR3 runs to 15 residues. Germline lookup yields CDR1 SGHTS and CDR2 YDEGEE. The CDR3: CASSLYSRNQETQYF. The CDR3 DNA sequence: TGTGCCAGCAGCTTGTACTCTAGAAACCAAGAGACCCAGTACTTC.

This chain links TRBV7-9 with TRBJ2-7; the D is unclear. Trimming took 4 bases from V and 3 from J, leaving 13 bases between them. The germline V gene has CDR1 SEHNR and CDR2 FQNEAQ (reference sequence). The CDR3 is made up of 14 amino acids. The CDR3 DNA reads TGTGCCAGCAGCTCTTCCGAGGCATTCTACGAGCAGTACTTC. Its protein is CASSSSEAFYEQYF. Supplemented by reference TRBV7-9 and TRBJ2-7, the full variable domain reads DTGVSQNPRHKITKRGQNVTFRCDPISEHNRLYWYRQTLGQGPEFLTYFQNEAQLEKSRLLSDRFSAERPKGSFSTLEIQRTEQGDSAMYLCASSSSEAFYEQYFGPGTRLTVT.

The chain couples TRBV5-6 to TRBJ1-6, with 7 bases lining up with TRBD1. The CDR3 has 15 amino acids. Germline V lookup: CDR1 SGHDT, CDR2 YYEEEE. After removal of 2 bases from V and 7 bases from J, the junction contained 6 bases not matched to a gene. The CDR3 nucleotides are TGTGCCAGCAGCTTCGAGGGGGCCCGGAATTCACCCCTCCACTTT. It yields the protein CASSFEGARNSPLHF.

The rearrangement links TRBV14 to TRBJ2-5; a weak D match, TRBD1 (5 bases). The CDR3 covers 16 residues. V lost 0 bases to trimming and J lost 2 bases, with 13 bases between them. Germline assignment: CDR1 SGHDN and CDR2 FVKESK. CDR3 loop: CASSQDPRDYQETQYF. CDR3 DNA: TGTGCCAGCAGCCAAGATCCCAGGGATTATCAAGAGACCCAGTACTTC.

This chain links TRBV11-3 with TRBJ2-1; D may be TRBD2 (5 bases). The CDR3 has 15 residues. From germline, CDR1 is SGHNT and CDR2 YENEEA. V gave up 5 bases and J gave up 0 bases, with 11 bases separating them. This chain's CDR3 is CASSPRGSSYNEQFF. For the CDR3, the DNA is TGTGCCAGCAGCCCCAGAGGGAGCTCCTACAATGAGCAGTTCTTC.

The chain uses TRBV27 and TRBJ2-2, with 7 bases fitting TRBD1. J gave up 3 bases and V 5 bases, and 6 bases lay outside the gene matches. The germline gives CDR1 MNHEY, CDR2 SMNVEV (reference sequence). The CDR3 has 15 residues. The CDR3: CASSVQGFDTGELFF. DNA of the CDR3: TGTGCCAGCAGTGTACAGGGGTTCGACACCGGGGAGCTGTTTTTT.

The count of this clone is one. The chain uses TRBV29-1 and TRBJ2-5; TRBD1 matches 9 bases. The DNA end lines up better with TRBJ2-7; the J call may be wrong. The CDR3 is 14 residues long. Germline CDR1 SQVTM, CDR2 ANQGSEA. The chain's CDR3 is CSVEGQGRGYEQYF. CDR3 nucleotides: TGCAGCGTTGAGGGACAGGGTAGGGGCTACGAGCAGTACTTC.

The V gene is TRBV6-6, the J gene TRBJ2-5, with D tentatively TRBD1 (6 bases). V was trimmed by 5 bases and J by 1 base, leaving 14 bases between them. Per the germline V gene, CDR1 is MNHNY and CDR2 is SVGAGI (reference sequence). The CDR3 runs 15 residues. The CDR3 is CASSRGTWGQETQYF. In DNA, the CDR3 is TGTGCCAGCAGTAGAGGGACATGGGGCCAAGAGACCCAGTACTTC.

The chain joins TRBV11-2 to TRBJ2-7; possibly TRBD2 for D (5 bases). Per the germline V gene, CDR1 is SGHAT and CDR2 is FQNNGV. CDR3 length equals 14 residues. Trimming removed 0 bases at V and 7 bases at J, with 13 bases between. CDR3 protein: CASSLDGVGLEQYF. CDR3 bases: TGTGCCAGCAGCTTAGACGGGGTAGGCTTGGAGCAGTACTTC.

The chain employs TRBV9 and TRBJ1-1; D gene uncertain. The CDR3 extends over 15 amino acids. Germline CDR1 reads SGDLS; CDR2 reads YYNGEE. Trimming removed 0 bases from V and 1 base from J, with 10 bases in between. The CDR3 DNA reads as TGTGCCAGCAGCGTAGGTCCAGGTCAGAACACTGAAGCTTTCTTT. Protein: CASSVGPGQNTEAFF.

This rearrangement joins TRBV2 to TRBJ2-3, with TRBD2 matching over 11 bases. V lost 6 bases and J lost 4; bases outside the gene matches: 6. Per germline, CDR1 SNHLY and CDR2 FYNNEI. The CDR3 is 15 amino acids. CDR3 in DNA: TGTGCCAGCAGACTCTTAGCGGGGGGGCCAGATACGCAGTATTTT. This gives the protein CASRLLAGGPDTQYF.

This chain links TRBV7-6 with TRBJ2-3; no reliable D call. The CDR3 runs 13 residues. Between the trimmed V and J ends, which lost 2 bases and 7 bases, there was a span of 10 bases. Germline loops: CDR1 SGHVS, CDR2 FNYEAQ. The CDR3, as DNA: TGTGCCAGCAGCTTAAATCAGTTAAATACGCAGTATTTT. Translated, it gives CASSLNQLNTQYF.

The V and J genes are TRBV20-1 and TRBJ2-5, with D possibly TRBD1 on 7 matching bases. The CDR3 is 11 residues long. Between the trimmed V and J ends, which lost 4 bases and 5 bases, there was a span of 8 bases. Germline CDR1 and CDR2: DFQATT and SNEGSKA (reference sequence). The CDR3, as DNA: TGCAGTGCTACAGGGGGGGAGACCCAGTACTTC. Its translation: CSATGGETQYF.

This clone came up once. The chain is built from TRBV4-1 and TRBJ1-1; 9 bases fit TRBD1. Germline loops: CDR1 MGHRA, CDR2 YSYEKL. With V trimmed by 6 bases and J by 4 bases, 9 bases remained unmatched. This CDR3 contains 15 residues. CDR3 nucleotides: TGCGCCAGCAGAGCCGGGACAGGGCTGAGCACTGAAGCTTTCTTT. Its translation is CASRAGTGLSTEAFF.

With respect to this clone: Other nucleotide sequences from this sample produce the same CDR3. The chain carries TRBV19 and TRBJ2-7; 10 nucleotides align to TRBD1. J lost 1 base, V lost 6 bases, and 0 bases had no gene match. Germline V gene data show CDR1 as LNHDA and CDR2 as SQIVND (reference sequence). CDR3 length: 13 residues. CDR3 sequence: CASRDRGSYEQYF. The CDR3 nucleotides read TGTGCCAGTAGGGACAGGGGGTCCTACGAGCAGTACTTC.

The chain combines TRBV9 with TRBJ2-5, with 8 bases matching TRBD2. V shed 2 bases, J shed 3 bases, and the junction held 6 bases outside the gene matches. The CDR3 sequence is 15 residues long. Germline values: CDR1 SGDLS, CDR2 YYNGEE. This CDR3 reads CASSVAAGVEETQYF. In nucleotides, the CDR3 is TGTGCCAGCAGCGTGGCAGCGGGGGTGGAAGAGACCCAGTACTTC.

A single count supports this clone. The rearrangement joins TRBV6-5 to TRBJ1-2; D is undetermined. Germline lookup yields CDR1 MNHEY and CDR2 SVGAGI. V lost 3 bases to trimming and J lost 6 bases, with 11 bases between them. This CDR3 has 13 residues. CDR3: CASSYMRSHGYTF. The CDR3 DNA follows: TGTGCCAGCAGTTATATGAGGTCTCATGGCTACACCTTC.

This rearrangement joins TRBV4-1 to TRBJ2-1; 8 nucleotides match TRBD1. This CDR3 has 17 residues. The V gene's germline CDR1 is MGHRA and CDR2 YSYEKL. Trimming cost V 3 bases and J 3 bases; bases outside gene matches: 10. CDR3: CASSHTTRDRGYNEQFF. The CDR3 nucleotides are TGCGCCAGCAGCCACACCACAAGAGACAGGGGCTACAATGAGCAGTTCTTC.

The table lists this clone with a few counts. The V and J genes are TRBV4-2 and TRBJ2-7, with D tentatively TRBD1 (6 bases). Trimming left V 0 bases short and J 2 bases short, with 11 bases between. The CDR3 loop spans 15 amino acids. The germline CDR1 and CDR2 sequences are LGHNA and YNFKEQ. This CDR3 reads CASSQDQDSTYEQYF. CDR3 nucleotides: TGTGCCAGCAGCCAAGATCAGGACAGTACCTACGAGCAGTACTTC.